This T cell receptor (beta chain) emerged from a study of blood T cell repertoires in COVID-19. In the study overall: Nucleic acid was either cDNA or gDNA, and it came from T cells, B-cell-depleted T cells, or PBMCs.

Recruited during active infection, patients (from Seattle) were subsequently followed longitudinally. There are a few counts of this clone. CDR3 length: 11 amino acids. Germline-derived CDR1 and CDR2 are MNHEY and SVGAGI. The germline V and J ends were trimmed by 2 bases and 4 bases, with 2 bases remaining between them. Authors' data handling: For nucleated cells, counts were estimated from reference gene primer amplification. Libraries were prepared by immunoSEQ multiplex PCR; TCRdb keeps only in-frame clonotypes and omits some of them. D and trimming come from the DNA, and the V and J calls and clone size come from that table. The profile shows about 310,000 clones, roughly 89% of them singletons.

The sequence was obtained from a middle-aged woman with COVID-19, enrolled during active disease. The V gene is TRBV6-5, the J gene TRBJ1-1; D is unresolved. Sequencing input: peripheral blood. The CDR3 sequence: CASSYLTEAFF. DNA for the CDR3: TGTGCCAGCAGTTACCTCACTGAAGCTTTCTTT.